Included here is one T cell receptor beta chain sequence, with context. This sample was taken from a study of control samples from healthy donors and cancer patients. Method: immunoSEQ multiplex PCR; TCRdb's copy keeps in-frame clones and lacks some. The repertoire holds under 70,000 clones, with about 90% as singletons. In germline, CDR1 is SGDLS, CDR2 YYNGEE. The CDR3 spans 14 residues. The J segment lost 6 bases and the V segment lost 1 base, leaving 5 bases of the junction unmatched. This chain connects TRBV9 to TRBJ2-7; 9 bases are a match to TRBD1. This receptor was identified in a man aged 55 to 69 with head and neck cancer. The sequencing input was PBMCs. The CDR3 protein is CASSVIDRGAEQYF. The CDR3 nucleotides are TGTGCCAGCAGCGTAATAGACAGGGGGGCCGAGCAGTACTTC.